Given below is one T cell receptor beta chain in context. This sample was taken from a study of CD8+CD57+ T cells in acquired aplastic anemia. Turning to the study itself: Sorting CD4+ and CD8+ cells gave DNA averaging approximately 3 ug.

Genomic DNA served as template for TCR beta VDJ and CDR3 profiling. Each CDR3 protein is one row after TCRdb ran MiXCR on the reads. The repertoire holds about 68,000 distinct CDR3 sequences, 45% to 60% seen once, with 6.5% to 9.5% in the top ten. The source of this sequence is a human donor in good health, serving as a control. Sequenced input: sorted CD4+, CD8+, or CD8+CD57+ T cells (not recorded which) from PBMCs.

CDR3 nucleotides: TGCAGTGCTTACGGGGGCTCCAATGAGCAGTTCTTC. Protein sequence: CSAYGGSNEQFF. V is TRBV20-1 and J is TRBJ2-1, with D possibly called TRBD1 or TRBD2 (6 bases each). Trimming took off 5 bases at V and 6 bases at J, with 11 bases between the two ends. Germline CDR1 reads DFQATT; CDR2 reads SNEGSKA (reference sequence). CDR3 length equals 12 residues.